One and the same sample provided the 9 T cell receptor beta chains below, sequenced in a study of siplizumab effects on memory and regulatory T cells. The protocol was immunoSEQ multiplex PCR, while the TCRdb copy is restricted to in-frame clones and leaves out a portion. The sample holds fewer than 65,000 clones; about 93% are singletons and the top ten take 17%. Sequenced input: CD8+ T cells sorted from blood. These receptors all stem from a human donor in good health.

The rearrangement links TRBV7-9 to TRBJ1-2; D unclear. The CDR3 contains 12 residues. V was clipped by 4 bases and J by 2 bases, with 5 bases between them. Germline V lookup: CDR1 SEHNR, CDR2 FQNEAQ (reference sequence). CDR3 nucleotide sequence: TGTGCCAGCAGCTCCGTGAACTATGGCTACACCTTC. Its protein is CASSSVNYGYTF. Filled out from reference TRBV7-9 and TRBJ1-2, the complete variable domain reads DTGVSQNPRHKITKRGQNVTFRCDPISEHNRLYWYRQTLGQGPEFLTYFQNEAQLEKSRLLSDRFSAERPKGSFSTLEIQRTEQGDSAMYLCASSSVNYGYTFGSGTRLTVV.

This CDR3 reads CATSREGAGLRNEQFF. In DNA, the CDR3 is TGTGCCACCAGCAGAGAGGGAGCGGGCCTAAGGAATGAGCAGTTCTTC. The J gene is TRBJ2-1, the V gene TRBV15; tentatively, D is TRBD2 (6 bases). CDR3 length equals 16 residues. The V gene lost 0 bases and the J gene lost 7 bases, with 16 bases spanning the gap. Germline V lookup: CDR1 LNHNV, CDR2 YYDKDF (reference sequence).

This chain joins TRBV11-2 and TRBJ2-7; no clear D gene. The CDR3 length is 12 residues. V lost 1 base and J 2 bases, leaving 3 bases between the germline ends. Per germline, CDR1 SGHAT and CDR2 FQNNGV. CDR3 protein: CASSLAAYEQYF. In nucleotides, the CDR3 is TGTGCCAGCAGCTTAGCGGCCTACGAGCAGTACTTC.

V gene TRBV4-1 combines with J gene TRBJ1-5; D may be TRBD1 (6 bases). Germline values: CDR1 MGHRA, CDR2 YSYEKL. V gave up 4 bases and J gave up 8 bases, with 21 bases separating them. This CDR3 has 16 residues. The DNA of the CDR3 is TGCGCCAGCAGCCCTCGCGCAGGGGCCGGCTTAGAGCCCCAGCATTTT. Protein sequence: CASSPRAGAGLEPQHF.

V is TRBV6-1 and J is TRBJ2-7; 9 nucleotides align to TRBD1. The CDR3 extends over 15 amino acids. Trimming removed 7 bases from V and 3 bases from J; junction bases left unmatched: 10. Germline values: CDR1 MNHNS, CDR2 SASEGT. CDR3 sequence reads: CASTTRDREVYEQYF. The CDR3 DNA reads TGTGCCAGCACAACCCGGGACAGGGAGGTCTACGAGCAGTACTTC.

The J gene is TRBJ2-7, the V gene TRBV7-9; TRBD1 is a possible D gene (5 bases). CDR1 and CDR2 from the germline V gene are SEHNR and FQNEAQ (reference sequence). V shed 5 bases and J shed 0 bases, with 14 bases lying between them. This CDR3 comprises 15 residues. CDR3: CASSPRQSYSYEQYF. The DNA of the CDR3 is TGTGCCAGCAGCCCCCGACAGTCGTACTCCTACGAGCAGTACTTC.

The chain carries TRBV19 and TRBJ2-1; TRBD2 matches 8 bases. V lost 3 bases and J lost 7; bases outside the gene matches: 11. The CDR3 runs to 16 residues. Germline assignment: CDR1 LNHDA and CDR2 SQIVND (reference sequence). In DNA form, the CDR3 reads TGTGCCAGTAGTATTGGAGCGAGCGGGAGTTCAAATGAGCAGTTCTTC. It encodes CASSIGASGSSNEQFF.

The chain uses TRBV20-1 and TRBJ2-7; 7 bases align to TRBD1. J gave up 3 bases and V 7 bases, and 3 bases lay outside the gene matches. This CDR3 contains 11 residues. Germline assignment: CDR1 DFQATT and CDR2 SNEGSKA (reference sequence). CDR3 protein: CSVPGGYEQYF. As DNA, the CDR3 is TGCAGTGTCCCAGGGGGCTACGAGCAGTACTTC.

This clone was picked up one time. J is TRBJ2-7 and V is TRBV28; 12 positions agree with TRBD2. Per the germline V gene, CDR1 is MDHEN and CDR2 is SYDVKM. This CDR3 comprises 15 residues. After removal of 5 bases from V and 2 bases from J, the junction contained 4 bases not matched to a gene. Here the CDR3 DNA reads TGTGCCAGCAGTCCGCGGACTAGCGGGGCCTACGAGCAGTACTTC. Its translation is CASSPRTSGAYEQYF.